This T cell receptor beta chain was documented in a study of cytomegalovirus exposure and HLA in healthy donors (TCRdb year 2017). Regarding the research as a whole: An earlier analysis of roughly 500 of the donors reported 250 to 300 Gb of sequence data and some 120 million unique TCR beta sequences from some 180 million T cells. An early release that covered around 590 HLA-typed donors contained approximately 300 gigabases of sequencing data and 85 million to 100 million unique TCR sequences. Of the 300 to 450 genotyped donors, 75% to 85% were placed in the genetic ancestry cluster associated with self-reported Caucasian donors. The study was designed to test whether signatures of past pathogen exposure could be identified by cataloging public T cell receptors. The T cell repertoires of under 750 subjects were profiled by immunosequencing and related to cytomegalovirus serostatus. Along with the approximately 700-subject first cohort, a separate validation cohort of some 130 different subjects was used. The study combined high-throughput TCR immunosequencing, statistical association of individual TCRs with disease status, and machine learning to predict cytomegalovirus infection status. A later analysis re-examined previously published TCR beta repertoires from 600 to 700 donors and added high-resolution HLA genotyping to investigate patterns of TCR occurrence. Rather than using new phenotypic data, the later analysis identified candidate immune exposures from TCR beta sequences and from how often those sequences occurred across donors. To decide whether each TCR beta V gene segment behaved as functional or pseudogenic, an earlier analysis of some 600 of the donors relied on high-throughput TCR beta sequencing. Donor age, sex, ethnicity and CMV serostatus were collected together with the repertoire data. A later genetic analysis took genome-wide SNP genotypes for about 55% of the roughly 700 donors and used that subset as a discovery cohort. Every discovery cohort repertoire had been produced on one sequencing platform. HLA typing covered class I and class II loci at four-digit resolution. Typing coverage differed by locus: A, B, C, DRB1 and DQB1 were typed in roughly 620-640 donors, DQA1 in about 500, DPA1 in around 610, and DPB1 in just under 480. Four to six DR-DQ haplotypes were handled as single units for association and clustering, since linkage in the cohort was strong. On average, 235,054 unique TCR beta nucleotide sequences were sequenced per donor among fewer than 500 genotyped donors of the cohort, with roughly 20% of those sequences being non-productive.

Looking up the germline V gene (reference sequence) yields CDR1 LNHDA and CDR2 SQIVND. Reading from cysteine to phenylalanine, the CDR3 counts 15 amino acids. The retained sequence is limited to the CDR3, 45 bases, with the frame set at the first base. Trimming accounts for 8 bases at V and 4 bases at J, while the number of junction bases matched to no gene is 9. This clone came up once. The specificity of this receptor is unknown. Base qualities are not at hand, and no much larger clone is one base apart. The cohort comprised hundreds of healthy bone marrow donors. All cohort members were sampled while nominally healthy, although unrecorded immune exposures were likely present. The donor tested CMV seropositive, placing the donor among the 290 or so seropositive members of the cohort. Every donor gave a peripheral blood sample, and the peripheral blood mononuclear cells from that sample were used for TCR beta sequencing. Genomic DNA extraction from the blood cell samples was performed with the Qiagen DNeasy Blood Extraction Kit.

What the authors observed across the whole study: Assigning TCR associations to individual alleles was difficult when HLA alleles, especially DR and DQ, strongly co-occurred. Immune exposure information for the cohort was limited to CMV serostatus. According to a later genetic analysis, donors in an Asian-associated ancestry cluster had fewer N-insertions in productive TCRs than the approximately 610-donor mean. Three of the identified cytomegalovirus-associated TCR beta chains were confirmed in vitro to be specific for cytomegalovirus antigens. Because counts were too low, roughly 18 rarely observed V segments, including chromosome 9 orphons, were left out of the earlier analysis of about 620 of the donors. A later analysis found that most CMV-associated TCR beta chains appeared HLA-restricted, with HLA associations seemingly driven largely by CMV exposure. Because some donors lacked HLA typing at each locus, the association tests relied only on the typed subset. The sequencing pipeline was judged likely to have produced a cluster of highly shared sequence variants as a technical artifact. Because the 87-base-pair reads could not distinguish some IMGT-functional V segments, including TRBV6-2 and TRBV6-3, those segments were excluded. In both the original and validation cohorts, the classifier was reported to diagnose cytomegalovirus status with high specificity and sensitivity. Linkage disequilibrium might explain the correlated functional status among segregating V segments, but an unknown experimental factor could not be excluded. Broadly in line with IMGT annotations, most TCR beta V segments showed up in productive rearrangements about 90% or about 30% of the time in an earlier analysis of 450 to 750 of the donors. According to a later analysis, TCR association rates differed among HLA loci, with DRB1 alleles showing the most associated TCRs and HLA-C alleles showing the fewest. Sequencing depth was assumed to be roughly uniform across donors in the presence/absence analyses, though that assumption may not hold. In this cohort, only TCR beta chains were sequenced, and detectable features were limited by the absence of alpha or paired-chain data. A later analysis associated 15,000 to 20,000 TCR beta sequences with specific HLA alleles at a false discovery rate of 0.05. V-gene and J-gene trimming of TCR beta chains was associated with a missense DCLRE1C variant in a later genetic analysis, and the association was replicated in an independent cohort. Across donors, most TCR sequences were observed very rarely, whereas some public TCRs were present in many individuals. Compared with equally common non-associated chains, HLA-associated TCR beta chains in a later analysis were more clonally expanded and had lower generation probabilities. It was suggested by the authors that the approach could potentially be generalized to other disease states and immunological phenotypes. A further reported finding was that TCR beta sequences accurately predicted the HLA-A and HLA-B alleles for most subjects in the first cohort. According to a later analysis, parvovirus B19, influenza, CMV and Epstein-Barr virus appeared linked to several top co-occurrence clusters. In the study, approximately 150 TCR beta chains were listed as associated with cytomegalovirus.

Library preparation used the immunoSEQ multiplex PCR assay. For the multiplex PCR, a mixture combining 60 forward primers for TCR Vbeta segments and 13 reverse primers for TCR Jbeta segments was used. A multiplex PCR assay on genomic DNA amplified the CDR3 region of rearranged TCR beta genes. Amplified TCR beta libraries were sequenced as 87-base-pair reads on the Illumina HiSeq System. As for the original processing: A later analysis tallied some 79 million unique TCR beta chains across the 666 repertoires, and approximately 12 million of those chains were shared by two or more donors. A nearest-neighbor algorithm error-corrected the raw reads and collapsed the reads into unique sequences, merging closely related sequences to remove PCR and sequencing errors. V, D and J gene segments were assigned by aligning CDR3 sequences to IMGT reference sequences. For a sequence to be retained, a match of at least six nucleotides to both a V gene segment and a J gene segment was required. A rearrangement was called productive if the CDR3 had no stop codons and remained in frame with V and J, and every other rearrangement was called non-productive. CDR3 was defined according to IMGT convention as the region running from the second conserved V-encoded cysteine to the conserved J-encoded phenylalanine. The earlier analysis of about 500 of the donors excluded sequences that lacked an unambiguous match to a single V gene segment. In an earlier analysis of approximately 590 of the donors, a V segment was called functional when productive rearrangements were above 56.7%, and segregating when the standard deviation between donors exceeded 5%. A statistical classification framework was developed to diagnose cytomegalovirus status using the catalog of TCR beta chain sequences. In a later analysis, TCR nucleotide sequences were compared against IMGT/GENE-DB human TR gene sequences so that V and J genes could be assigned. The TCRdist pipeline was used in a later analysis to assign CDR3 sequences and most-parsimonious VDJ recombination scenarios. A later analysis defined each TCR beta chain by its CDR3 amino acid sequence plus V-gene family, and excluded reads lacking a unique V-gene family. In a later analysis, several hundred highly shared, low-generation-probability nucleotide sequences were removed to address suspected cross-contamination and a sequencing artifact. In a later analysis, a clonal expansion index was calculated for each public chain from normalized within-repertoire ranks of inferred template counts. Generation probabilities in a later analysis came from a VDJ recombination model fitted to out-of-frame rearrangements, and those results were checked against IGoR. A later analysis scored TCR-TCR, TCR-HLA and TCR-CMV co-occurrence with hypergeometric tests, applying a repertoire-size bias correction to TCR pairs. In a later analysis, false discovery rates were estimated by permuting HLA or CMV assignments 20 times. In a later analysis, co-occurring TCRs were grouped with DBSCAN, and TCRdist sequence similarity was added when clustering was performed within HLA-allele-positive subsets. For co-occurrence clustering, repertoires with fewer than 30,000 or more than 120,000 public chains were excluded, along with four or five repertoires with anomalous nucleotide sharing. The table comes from immuneACCESS by way of TCRdb, which keeps in-frame sequences with V and J called. Part of the clones is missing from these tables; in studies checked, under half for an unresolved V gene and the rest for unknown reasons. For V, J and clone size, that table is used; D and trimming come from the DNA. The sample includes 100,000 to 150,000 clones, with 75% to 90% observed a single time. Clones ranked in the top ten supply approximately 8.4% of the sample.

This chain is built from TRBV19 and TRBJ2-3; TRBD2 lines up with 10 middle nucleotides. The sequenced sample consisted of PBMCs. The receptor comes from a man younger than 45 in good health and CMV-seropositive. The CDR3 is CASASSGGVPDTQYF. DNA sequence: TGTGCCAGTGCTTCTAGCGGGGGAGTTCCAGATACGCAGTATTTT.